The 14 T cell receptor beta chains presented below share a single source sample, sequenced in a study of cytomegalovirus exposure and HLA in healthy donors. The PCR used 60 Vbeta and 13 Jbeta primers. Libraries were prepared by immunoSEQ multiplex PCR; TCRdb keeps only in-frame clonotypes and omits some of them. The sample lists under 200,000 clones, roughly 75% seen once, with 5.7% in the top ten. Sample: PBMCs. These receptor sequences come from a man aged 35 to 55 in good health and CMV-seronegative.

The gene calls are TRBV25-1 and TRBJ2-2, with a possible D match to TRBD2 (6 bases). Per the germline V gene, CDR1 is MGHDK and CDR2 is SYGVNS. V lost 3 bases to trimming and J lost 4 bases, with 12 bases between them. The CDR3 is made up of 15 amino acids. As DNA, the CDR3 is TGTGCCAGCAGTGACCCAAAGACTAGCACCGGGGAGCTGTTTTTT. Amino acid sequence: CASSDPKTSTGELFF.

The chain joins TRBV11-2 to TRBJ1-5, with TRBD1 matching over 8 bases. J gave up 4 bases and V 5 bases, and 7 bases lay outside the gene matches. CDR3 length equals 15 residues. Germline V gene sequence: CDR1 SGHAT, CDR2 FQNNGV. The CDR3 region has the DNA TGTGCCAGCAGCCTGAGACAGGGGACAAATCAGCCCCAGCATTTT. As protein: CASSLRQGTNQPQHF.

The chain links TRBV12-5 to TRBJ2-7; a possible D gene is TRBD2 (6 bases). The CDR3 sequence is 15 residues long. V lost 3 bases to trimming and J lost 7 bases, with 19 bases between them. Germline V gene data show CDR1 as LGHNT and CDR2 as FRNRAP. The CDR3 nucleotides read TGTGCTAGTGGTTTCGTCCCGGGAGTTGGGCTAGAGCAGTACTTC. Translation: CASGFVPGVGLEQYF.

The chain employs TRBV5-4 and TRBJ1-6; perhaps TRBD1 as D (6 bases). Trimming stripped 3 bases from V and 3 bases from J, with 10 bases between. This CDR3 has 15 residues. Germline-derived CDR1 and CDR2 are SGHNT and YYREEE (reference sequence). The CDR3: CASSSTGFYNSPLHF. Here the CDR3 DNA reads TGTGCCAGCAGCTCTACAGGGTTCTATAATTCACCCCTCCACTTT.

This clone was counted once. V gene TRBV7-9 combines with J gene TRBJ2-2; TRBD2 aligns across 8 bases. There are 16 residues in the CDR3. Losses at the gene ends were 5 bases for V and 3 bases for J; bases not matched to a gene: 8. Germline lookup yields CDR1 SEHNR and CDR2 FQNEAQ (reference sequence). This CDR3 reads CASSPGGARDTGELFF. The CDR3 bases are TGTGCCAGCAGCCCGGGGGGGGCACGTGACACCGGGGAGCTGTTTTTT.

The gene calls are TRBV27 and TRBJ1-1; a weak D match, TRBD1 (6 bases). V lost 6 bases, J lost 4 bases, and 12 bases lay in between. Germline V gene data show CDR1 as MNHEY and CDR2 as SMNVEV (reference sequence). The CDR3 length is 13 residues. CDR3 sequence: CASRYRDTTEAFF. The CDR3 coding sequence is TGTGCCAGCAGATACAGGGACACCACTGAAGCTTTCTTT.

Only one count was recorded for this clone. The identical CDR3 is also encoded by other nucleotide sequences in the sample. The chain joins TRBV7-2 to TRBJ2-5; possibly TRBD2 for D (6 bases). The CDR3 covers 12 residues. Germline CDR1 SGHTA, CDR2 FQGNSA. Trimming shortened V by 4 bases and J by 4 bases, and 7 bases separated the two germline ends. The chain's CDR3 is CASSSGGETQYF. The DNA for the CDR3 is TGTGCCAGCAGCTCCGGGGGAGAGACCCAGTACTTC.

The rearrangement uses TRBV6-5 and TRBJ2-5; TRBD2 matches 11 bases. The J call is doubtful: the DNA matches TRBJ2-7 better. CDR1 is MNHEY and CDR2 is SVGAGI in the germline V gene. The CDR3 contains 14 residues. The CDR3 nucleotides are TGTGCCAGCAGTTACTCTCTAGCGGGGGGCGAGCAGTACTTC. This sequence encodes CASSYSLAGGEQYF.

The gene calls are TRBV9 and TRBJ2-3; 8 bases are shared with TRBD2. Germline CDR1 and CDR2: SGDLS and YYNGEE. CDR3 length: 17 residues. V lost 0 bases, J lost 1 base, and 7 bases stayed unmatched. As DNA, the CDR3 is TGTGCCAGCAGCGTAGCAGGAGCGGGAGTGGGCACAGATACGCAGTATTTT. Translated: CASSVAGAGVGTDTQYF.

The sample holds a few counts of this clone. The chain links TRBV2 to TRBJ2-1; 9 nucleotides line up with TRBD1. Germline trimming cut 1 base from V and 8 bases from J; bases unmatched to any gene: 6. CDR1 SNHLY and CDR2 FYNNEI come from the germline V gene. The CDR3 runs 15 residues. The CDR3 DNA sequence: TGTGCCAGCAGTGAAGTGGGACAGGGACTGCATGAGCAGTTCTTC. It translates to CASSEVGQGLHEQFF.

The CDR3 bases are TGTGCCAGCAGCCCAACAGGGACGAACACCGGGGAGCTGTTTTTT. It codes for CASSPTGTNTGELFF. This chain links TRBV9 with TRBJ2-2, with D possibly TRBD1 on 6 matching bases. Germline CDR1 and CDR2: SGDLS and YYNGEE. With 4 bases removed from V and 0 bases from J, the gap between germline ends came to 10 bases. The CDR3 spans 15 residues.

This rearrangement joins TRBV29-1 to TRBJ1-2; no firm D call. The CDR3 extends over 11 amino acids. CDR1 and CDR2 (germline): SQVTM, ANQGSEA. The V gene lost 8 bases and the J gene lost 8 bases, with 15 bases spanning the gap. The DNA of the CDR3 is TGCAGCCCTGGAGGACTCTGGGGCTACACCTTC. Amino acid sequence: CSPGGLWGYTF. Variable domain in full (rest from reference TRBV29-1 and TRBJ1-2): SAVISQKPSRDICQRGTSLTIQCQVDSQVTMMFWYRQQPGQSLTLIATANQGSEATYESGFVIDKFPISRPNLTFSTLTVSNMSPEDSSIYLCSPGGLWGYTFGSGTRLTVV.

This chain connects TRBV7-9 to TRBJ2-7; the match to TRBD1 covers 9 bases. The CDR3 covers 14 residues. CDR1 is SEHNR and CDR2 is FQNEAQ in the germline V gene (reference sequence). The junction had 8 bases not matched to a gene; V was cut back by 6 bases and J by 5 bases. CDR3 nucleotide sequence: TGTGCCAGCAGTCCGGGACAGGGTTCACACGAGCAGTACTTC. The encoded protein is CASSPGQGSHEQYF.

This clone has a single count. The rearrangement joins TRBV27 to TRBJ2-7, with 11 bases aligning to TRBD1. The CDR3 totals 15 residues. V trimming: 3 bases; J trimming: 6 bases; junction bases outside the gene matches: 7. Looked up from germline, CDR1 is MNHEY and CDR2 is SMNVEV (reference sequence). CDR3 nucleotides: TGTGCCAGCAGTTTTCTCGGACAGGGGGCCAGCGAGCAGTACTTC. Protein product: CASSFLGQGASEQYF.